The 28 T cell receptor beta chains given below trace back to one sample, sequenced in a study of blood T cell repertoires in COVID-19. Here immunoSEQ multiplex PCR was the method, and the copy in TCRdb shows in-frame clones only, minus some. The table records about 45,000 clones, around 80% of them present only once. The sample was peripheral blood. The origin of the receptors is a man in his sixties or seventies with acute or convalescent COVID-19.

By its share, this clone is medium-sized. This chain connects TRBV5-5 to TRBJ2-7; D call uncertain. Germline V gene lookup returns CDR1 SGHKS and CDR2 YYEKEE (reference sequence). V was clipped by 3 bases and J by 2 bases, with 12 bases between them. The CDR3 has 14 residues. CDR3 sequence: CASSSIELAYEQYF. CDR3 DNA sequence: TGTGCCAGCAGCTCTATTGAGCTCGCCTACGAGCAGTACTTC.

This clone appeared a few times. The chain employs TRBV4-2 and TRBJ2-5; the match to TRBD2 covers 7 bases. With 0 bases clipped from V and 6 bases from J, the junction kept 7 bases outside the gene matches. CDR3 size: 15 residues. In germline, CDR1 is LGHNA, CDR2 YNFKEQ. This CDR3 reads CASSQERGSRQTQYF. In nucleotides, the CDR3 is TGTGCCAGCAGCCAAGAGCGGGGGAGCCGGCAGACCCAGTACTTC.

The gene calls are TRBV7-9 and TRBJ1-1; possible D gene TRBD1, 6 bases. Germline CDR1 SEHNR, CDR2 FQNEAQ (reference sequence). This CDR3 is 15 amino acids long. The ends were cut back, 5 bases at V and 1 base at J, with 14 bases in the middle. CDR3 sequence: CASSITGHANTEAFF. The CDR3, as DNA: TGTGCCAGCAGCATTACGGGACACGCGAACACTGAAGCTTTCTTT.

This clone was seen only once. This chain uses TRBV7-9 with TRBJ1-1, with D perhaps matching TRBD1 (5 bases). Germline V gene data show CDR1 as SEHNR and CDR2 as FQNEAQ (reference sequence). V was shortened by 4 bases and J by 10 bases, with 19 bases between the two germline ends. The CDR3 runs 14 residues. In nucleotides, the CDR3 is TGTGCCAGCAGCTGGGCTGGGGTGGAGGGGAGAGCTTTCTTT. It specifies CASSWAGVEGRAFF.

The chain is built from TRBV19 and TRBJ1-2; D remains ambiguous. From germline, CDR1 is LNHDA and CDR2 SQIVND (reference sequence). The CDR3 is 14 amino acids. V was pared by 3 bases and J by 6 bases, with 14 bases between. For the CDR3, the DNA is TGTGCCAGTAGTATTACTCCGACAATCCATGGCTACACCTTC. Encoded protein: CASSITPTIHGYTF.

The chain has TRBV2 and TRBJ1-5; no firm D call. Germline CDR1 is SNHLY and CDR2 is FYNNEI. V was shortened by 4 bases and J by 8 bases, with 6 bases between the two germline ends. This CDR3 spans 11 amino acids. The CDR3, as DNA: TGTGCCAGCAGTGTGAGTGAGCCCCAGCATTTT. It is translated as CASSVSEPQHF.

This clone appeared once. The chain employs TRBV5-1 and TRBJ2-2; 7 bases are shared with TRBD1. V lost 4 bases to trimming and J lost 5 bases; unmatched junction nucleotides: 2. The CDR3 loop spans 13 amino acids. CDR1 SGHRS and CDR2 YFSETQ come from the germline V gene. CDR3 sequence: CASSLQGTGELFF. Here the CDR3 DNA reads TGCGCCAGCAGCCTACAGGGGACCGGGGAGCTGTTTTTT.

The chain's CDR3 is CASSQALTGYSNQPQHF. Written as DNA, the CDR3 is TGTGCCAGCAGCCAAGCATTGACAGGGTATAGCAATCAGCCCCAGCATTTT. The chain couples TRBV4-2 to TRBJ1-5, with TRBD1 matching over 7 bases. Germline CDR1 is LGHNA and CDR2 is YNFKEQ. The trim removed 1 base at V and 0 bases at J, leaving 6 bases unmatched. The CDR3 is 17 amino acids.

The rearrangement links TRBV19 to TRBJ2-3; D call uncertain. The CDR3 length is 14 residues. The germline CDR1 and CDR2 sequences are LNHDA and SQIVND (reference sequence). V lost 3 bases and J 4 bases, leaving 11 bases between the germline ends. CDR3 sequence: CASSIRSGADTQYF. The CDR3 DNA sequence: TGTGCCAGTAGTATTCGGAGTGGAGCAGATACGCAGTATTTT.

The chain has TRBV2 and TRBJ1-5; no firm D call. Germline V gene lookup returns CDR1 SNHLY and CDR2 FYNNEI. V was shortened by 8 bases and J by 9 bases, with 11 bases between the two germline ends. This CDR3 is built from 11 residues. The CDR3 coding sequence is TGTGCCAGCGGGCCGTCCTGGCCCCAGCATTTT. Its translation: CASGPSWPQHF.

The chain is built from TRBV28 and TRBJ2-1; D may be TRBD1 (5 bases). V dropped 4 bases and J dropped 8 bases, with 15 bases sitting between them. CDR1 MDHEN and CDR2 SYDVKM come from the germline V gene. The CDR3 is 14 amino acids. The CDR3 reads CASSSRQKLDEQFF. The CDR3 region has the DNA TGTGCCAGCAGTTCAAGACAGAAACTGGATGAGCAGTTCTTC.

The chain has TRBV12-3 or TRBV12-4 and TRBJ1-2; no reliable D call. This CDR3 comprises 11 residues. The V and J ends lost 3 bases and 8 bases respectively, with 7 bases between them. In DNA form, the CDR3 reads TGTGCCAGCAGTTTGCGCGGGGGCTACACCTTC. This sequence encodes CASSLRGGYTF.

This clone showed up just a few times. The chain combines TRBV18 with TRBJ2-7; 10 nucleotides line up with TRBD2. V dropped 3 bases and J dropped 4; count of bases not matched to a gene: 3. The CDR3 covers 14 residues. Germline CDR1 is KGHSH and CDR2 is LQKENI. CDR3 residues: CASSPGTSAYEQYF. In DNA form, the CDR3 reads TGTGCCAGCTCACCCGGGACTAGCGCGTACGAGCAGTACTTC.

This chain links TRBV7-6 with TRBJ1-2; D may be TRBD1 (6 bases). CDR3 length: 11 amino acids. V shed 5 bases and J shed 8 bases, with 9 bases lying between them. Germline CDR1 is SGHVS and CDR2 is FNYEAQ. Here the CDR3 reads CASSRQAGYTF. CDR3 in DNA: TGTGCCAGCAGCCGACAGGCGGGCTACACCTTC.

V is TRBV7-3 and J is TRBJ2-3; 13 nucleotides line up with TRBD2. J gave up 4 bases and V 6 bases, and 4 bases lay outside the gene matches. Germline V gene lookup returns CDR1 SGHTA and CDR2 FQGTGA. The CDR3 contains 15 residues. CDR3 protein: CASSPGLAGPDTQYF. The CDR3 nucleotides are TGTGCCAGCAGTCCGGGACTAGCGGGGCCAGATACGCAGTATTTT.

This clone occurred once. The chain employs TRBV5-6 and TRBJ1-2; D is undetermined. V lost 0 bases and J lost 1, with 13 bases in between. The CDR3 runs 16 residues. The germline V gene has CDR1 SGHDT and CDR2 YYEEEE. CDR3 loop: CASSLAPGYSNYGYTF. CDR3 nucleotide sequence: TGTGCCAGCAGCTTGGCCCCTGGGTACAGTAACTATGGCTACACCTTC.

The chain is built from TRBV19 and TRBJ1-4; 7 nucleotides line up with TRBD1. The CDR3 has 15 amino acids. The germline CDR1 and CDR2 sequences are LNHDA and SQIVND (reference sequence). V lost 7 bases and J lost 5; bases outside the gene matches: 10. CDR3: CASTEMDRTNEKLFF. The CDR3 bases are TGTGCCAGTACCGAAATGGACAGGACGAATGAAAAACTGTTTTTT. The full variable domain, its missing parts supplied by reference TRBV19 and TRBJ1-4, is DGGITQSPKYLFRKEGQNVTLSCEQNLNHDAMYWYRQDPGQGLRLIYYSQIVNDFQKGDIAEGYSVSREKKESFPLTVTSAQKNPTAFYLCASTEMDRTNEKLFFGSGTQLSVL.

V and J are TRBV6-6 and TRBJ1-1; the D is unclear. Germline V CDR1 and CDR2: MNHNY, SVGAGI (reference sequence). This CDR3 has 12 residues. Trimming took 0 bases from V and 4 from J, leaving 3 bases between them. In DNA form, the CDR3 reads TGTGCCAGCAGTTACTCGAGCACTGAAGCTTTCTTT. This sequence encodes CASSYSSTEAFF.

V and J are TRBV5-1 and TRBJ2-5; the D gene is possibly TRBD1 (6 bases). The CDR3 loop spans 13 amino acids. V was clipped by 4 bases and J by 5 bases, with 12 bases between them. Germline values: CDR1 SGHRS, CDR2 YFSETQ. As DNA, the CDR3 is TGCGCCAGCAGCGAGACAGGCGGGGAGACCCAGTACTTC. Translated, it gives CASSETGGETQYF.

The chain employs TRBV2 and TRBJ2-1; 10 nucleotides align to TRBD2. Germline-derived CDR1 and CDR2 are SNHLY and FYNNEI. V lost 3 bases and J lost 2; bases outside the gene matches: 4. The CDR3 covers 16 residues. This chain's CDR3 is CASSDYSGGTYNEQFF. The CDR3 nucleotides read TGTGCCAGCAGTGACTATAGCGGGGGGACCTACAATGAGCAGTTCTTC.

This chain connects TRBV6-5 to TRBJ1-5, with TRBD1 matching over 8 bases. CDR1 MNHEY and CDR2 SVGAGI come from the germline V gene. The CDR3 extends over 15 amino acids. V shed 8 bases and J 4 bases; nucleotides not matched to a gene: 10. The DNA of the CDR3 is TGTGCCAGCGACCTGACAGGGGCAGGGAATCAGCCCCAGCATTTT. The encoded protein is CASDLTGAGNQPQHF.

DNA for the CDR3: TGTGCCAGAAAGCAGGGCAATCAGCCCCAGCATTTT. Translation gives CARKQGNQPQHF. The rearrangement links TRBV5-3 to TRBJ1-5; D remains unclear. TRBV5-3 falls under the ORF class, with uncertain function. Trimming cost V 6 bases and J 2 bases, with 6 bases left between them. The CDR3 length is 12 residues.

This clone was recorded only once. This chain links TRBV6-2 or TRBV6-3 with TRBJ1-5; D gene uncertain. Germline-derived CDR1 and CDR2 are MNHEY and SVGEGT. There are 15 residues in the CDR3. The V and J ends lost 4 bases and 2 bases respectively, with 12 bases between them. CDR3 region: CASSLNSLRNQPQHF. The CDR3 DNA reads as TGTGCCAGCAGTTTGAACAGCCTCCGCAATCAGCCCCAGCATTTT.

V usage is TRBV6-5 and J usage is TRBJ1-2; D gene unclear. The germline V and J ends were trimmed by 0 bases and 2 bases, with 7 bases remaining between them. The CDR3 runs 14 residues. The germline V gene encodes CDR1 MNHEY and CDR2 SVGAGI. The CDR3 reads CASSYSSRNYGYTF. In DNA, the CDR3 is TGTGCCAGCAGTTACTCGAGCAGGAACTATGGCTACACCTTC.

The J gene is TRBJ1-5, the V gene TRBV28; D possibly corresponds to TRBD1 (6 bases). The CDR3 consists of 15 residues. The germline V and J ends were trimmed by 7 bases and 3 bases, with 16 bases remaining between them. Germline V gives CDR1 MDHEN, CDR2 SYDVKM. The CDR3 protein is CASILGGQVNQPQHF. The CDR3 DNA sequence: TGTGCCAGCATCTTAGGGGGACAAGTCAATCAGCCCCAGCATTTT.

The genes are TRBV6-1 and TRBJ1-2; D might be TRBD1 (6 bases). In germline, CDR1 is MNHNS, CDR2 SASEGT. Between the trimmed V and J ends, which lost 0 bases and 7 bases, there was a span of 12 bases. The CDR3 loop spans 14 amino acids. The CDR3 protein is CASSEAAGVGGYTF. CDR3 DNA sequence: TGTGCCAGCAGTGAAGCGGCAGGGGTGGGTGGCTACACCTTC.

The CDR3 coding sequence is TGTGCCAGCTCACCGTCAGGACAGGGGCGGGAGCAGTTCTTC. It is translated as CASSPSGQGREQFF. This chain joins TRBV18 and TRBJ2-1; 9 bases agree with TRBD1. This CDR3 region has 14 residues. V lost 3 bases, J lost 10 bases, and 7 bases stayed unmatched. Germline lookup yields CDR1 KGHSH and CDR2 LQKENI.

This clone turned up a few times. This chain joins TRBV12-3 or TRBV12-4 and TRBJ1-2; D is unresolved. The V end was cut by 1 base, the J end by 8 bases, with 8 bases between. The CDR3 is made up of 12 amino acids. The CDR3 nucleotides are TGTGCCAGCAGTTTAGGAAGCGGGGGCTACACCTTC. It specifies CASSLGSGGYTF.